A single sample gave rise to the 24 T cell receptor beta chains below, sequenced in a study of PD-1 blockade in classical Hodgkin lymphoma. As to time point: cycle 4 day 1 (C4D1), after more than five weeks of nivolumab. Each patient experienced a relapse that followed autologous stem cell transplantation, and brentuximab vedotin exposure varied. The data were produced by immunoSEQ multiplex PCR, yet TCRdb's version contains in-frame clones alone and is incomplete. The data show roughly 8,000 clones, with approximately 88% seen just once and around 35% held by the top ten. This specimen was peripheral blood mononuclear cells (PBMCs), taken before the fourth cycle of nivolumab. The receptors were sampled from a human donor with classical Hodgkin lymphoma.

The genes are TRBV28 and TRBJ2-5; possible D gene TRBD2, 6 bases. The germline V gene encodes CDR1 MDHEN and CDR2 SYDVKM. The CDR3 consists of 18 residues. V lost 7 bases, J lost 1 base, and 25 bases lay in between. This CDR3 is CASNHHQGGEGPQETQYF. The CDR3 bases are TGTGCCAGCAATCATCACCAGGGAGGTGAGGGGCCCCAAGAGACCCAGTACTTC. The full variable domain, in which reference TRBV28 and TRBJ2-5 provide the parts outside the CDR3, is DVKVTQSSRYLVKRTGEKVFLECVQDMDHENMFWYRQDPGLGLRLIYFSYDVKMKEKGDIPEGYSVSREKKERFSLILESASTNQTSMYLCASNHHQGGEGPQETQYFGPGTRLLVL.

V usage is TRBV5-1 and J usage is TRBJ2-2; maybe TRBD1 (5 bases). The germline CDR1 and CDR2 sequences are SGHRS and YFSETQ. V lost 4 bases to trimming and J lost 4 bases, with 17 bases between them. This CDR3 has 16 amino acids. CDR3 loop: CASSRQSQGTTGELFF. The CDR3 bases are TGCGCCAGCAGCAGGCAGAGCCAGGGTACCACCGGGGAGCTGTTTTTT.

This chain connects TRBV5-1 to TRBJ2-1; the D is unclear. Germline CDR1 and CDR2: SGHRS and YFSETQ. This CDR3 is built from 14 residues. The germline V and J ends were trimmed by 5 bases and 4 bases, with 13 bases remaining between them. Written as DNA, the CDR3 is TGCGCCAGCAGACTGGAAGGTCTTTACAATGAGCAGTTCTTC. It codes for CASRLEGLYNEQFF.

By frequency in the sample, this clone is large. The genes are TRBV28 and TRBJ2-7, with 7 bases matching TRBD2. Trimming took 4 bases from V and 2 from J; bases not matched to a gene: 17. The CDR3 is made up of 18 amino acids. From germline, CDR1 is MDHEN and CDR2 SYDVKM. CDR3 DNA sequence: TGTGCCAGCAGTTCTCCGACAACTTTAAGCGGGACCCCCTACGAGCAGTACTTC. Residues: CASSSPTTLSGTPYEQYF.

V usage is TRBV28 and J usage is TRBJ2-5; D is perhaps TRBD1 or TRBD2 (5 bases each). Germline values: CDR1 MDHEN, CDR2 SYDVKM. Trimming took 1 base from V and 2 from J, leaving 8 bases between them. The CDR3 is 14 residues long. The DNA for the CDR3 is TGTGCCAGCAGTTTATTGGGACCTCAAGAGACCCAGTACTTC. Translation gives CASSLLGPQETQYF.

The rearrangement uses TRBV19 and TRBJ2-7; 12 nucleotides match TRBD1. Germline loops: CDR1 LNHDA, CDR2 SQIVND (reference sequence). This CDR3 has 15 amino acids. The V segment lost 4 bases and the J segment 7 bases; nucleotides outside the gene matches: 8. CDR3 amino acids: CASSRTGTGGPEQYF. The CDR3 region has the DNA TGTGCCAGTAGTAGAACCGGGACAGGGGGCCCGGAGCAGTACTTC.

The chain employs TRBV5-4 and TRBJ2-3; 7 bases fit TRBD2. The CDR3 consists of 16 residues. V shed 5 bases and J 3 bases; nucleotides not matched to a gene: 12. Germline CDR1 and CDR2: SGHNT and YYREEE (reference sequence). The CDR3 DNA follows: TGTGCCAGCAGGAGGCGACTAGCAGAACTGACAGATACGCAGTATTTT. Amino acids: CASRRRLAELTDTQYF.

The chain joins TRBV9 to TRBJ2-3; D gene ambiguous. The V and J ends lost 0 bases and 0 bases respectively, with 11 bases between them. Germline lookup yields CDR1 SGDLS and CDR2 YYNGEE. This CDR3 spans 16 amino acids. The CDR3 loop reads CASSVGSESSTDTQYF. CDR3 sequence (DNA): TGTGCCAGCAGCGTAGGGTCGGAATCTAGCACAGATACGCAGTATTTT.

This CDR3 is CASSESQGGAYEQYF. The CDR3 DNA reads as TGTGCCAGCAGTGAATCCCAGGGAGGGGCCTACGAGCAGTACTTC. The chain carries TRBV25-1 and TRBJ2-7, with 7 bases identical to TRBD2. Looked up from germline, CDR1 is MGHDK and CDR2 is SYGVNS. The CDR3 is 15 residues long. The V segment lost 1 base and the J segment 2 bases; nucleotides outside the gene matches: 5.

The chain links TRBV6-1 to TRBJ1-2; D uncertain. Germline V gene sequence: CDR1 MNHNS, CDR2 SASEGT. V lost 0 bases and J lost 7, with 9 bases in between. The CDR3 length is 13 residues. The DNA for the CDR3 is TGTGCCAGCAGTGAAGCTCGTCGTTCTGGCTACACCTTC. It translates to CASSEARRSGYTF.

The chain combines TRBV11-2 with TRBJ1-1; no reliable D call. V lost 0 bases and J 5 bases, leaving 7 bases between the germline ends. The CDR3 spans 13 residues. Germline V gene sequence: CDR1 SGHAT, CDR2 FQNNGV. This CDR3 reads CASSLDRATEAFF. The CDR3 nucleotides are TGTGCCAGCAGCTTAGATCGAGCAACTGAAGCTTTCTTT.

The chain joins TRBV4-1 to TRBJ2-1; D unresolved. The CDR3 extends over 12 amino acids. Germline lookup yields CDR1 MGHRA and CDR2 YSYEKL. Trimming removed 1 base from V and 4 bases from J, with 2 bases in between. CDR3: CASSQGYNEQFF. DNA of the CDR3: TGCGCCAGCAGCCAAGGTTACAATGAGCAGTTCTTC.

This clone showed up just once. CDR3 nucleotide sequence: TGCAGCGTTGAAGATCTCCGGAACACTGAAGCTTTCTTT. Its protein product is CSVEDLRNTEAFF. V gene TRBV29-1 combines with J gene TRBJ1-1; no firm D call. V shed 0 bases and J shed 1 base, with 6 bases lying between them. This CDR3 contains 13 residues. Per the germline V gene, CDR1 is SQVTM and CDR2 is ANQGSEA.

CDR3 region: CASSVALAGGSDTQYF. The CDR3 DNA reads TGTGCCAGCAGCGTGGCCCTAGCGGGAGGCTCAGATACGCAGTATTTT. The V and J genes are TRBV7-8 and TRBJ2-3, with 11 bases fitting TRBD2. Unmatched junction bases numbered 8, after V lost 5 bases and J lost 4 bases. The germline V gene encodes CDR1 SGHVS and CDR2 FQNEAQ. The length of the CDR3 is 16 residues.

The V and J genes are TRBV5-4 and TRBJ2-7; D call uncertain. Trimming shortened V by 5 bases and J by 1 base, and 13 bases separated the two germline ends. The CDR3 totals 14 residues. Germline assignment: CDR1 SGHNT and CDR2 YYREEE (reference sequence). CDR3 residues: CASSYDRFSYEQYF. CDR3 coding DNA: TGTGCCAGCAGTTATGACCGATTTTCCTACGAGCAGTACTTC.

This chain uses TRBV5-4 with TRBJ1-1, with 8 nucleotides matching TRBD1. This CDR3 has 14 amino acids. CDR1 and CDR2 (germline): SGHNT, YYREEE (reference sequence). The junction had 3 bases not matched to a gene; V was cut back by 0 bases and J by 5 bases. The CDR3 region is CASSLGQGRTEAFF. The CDR3 bases are TGTGCCAGCAGCTTGGGACAGGGGAGGACTGAAGCTTTCTTT.

The chain links TRBV6-5 to TRBJ1-6, with D possibly TRBD1 on 6 matching bases. Germline values: CDR1 MNHEY, CDR2 SVGAGI. The CDR3 extends over 14 amino acids. Deletions cut 10 bases from V and 10 bases from J, with 20 bases between. CDR3 DNA: TGTGCCACCGAGGACAGTGGCGGACGATCACCCCTCCACTTT. It encodes CATEDSGGRSPLHF.

V usage is TRBV6-5 and J usage is TRBJ2-1, with D possibly TRBD1 on 5 matching bases. The V gene lost 2 bases and the J gene lost 7 bases, with 9 bases spanning the gap. The germline CDR1 and CDR2 sequences are MNHEY and SVGAGI. The CDR3 has 13 residues. CDR3 loop: CASSYGRVNEQFF. CDR3 sequence (DNA): TGTGCCAGCAGTTACGGCAGGGTAAATGAGCAGTTCTTC.

The J gene is TRBJ2-7, the V gene TRBV27, with 7 bases lining up with TRBD1. The CDR3 totals 12 residues. In germline, CDR1 is MNHEY, CDR2 SMNVEV (reference sequence). The CDR3 region is CVTGTDNYEQYF. DNA for the CDR3: TGTGTTACCGGGACAGATAATTACGAGCAGTACTTC.

The count of this clone is one. The chain joins TRBV12-5 to TRBJ2-5; D is possibly TRBD2 (9 bases). V was pared by 1 base and J by 2 bases, with 32 bases between. Per the germline V gene, CDR1 is LGHNT and CDR2 is FRNRAP. The CDR3 is made up of 22 amino acids. The CDR3 sequence is CASGLGGQGAFLAGLTQETQYF. The CDR3, as DNA: TGTGCTAGTGGTTTGGGTGGGCAGGGGGCATTCCTAGCGGGATTGACACAAGAGACCCAGTACTTC.

J is TRBJ1-1 and V is TRBV6-5, with 7 bases matching TRBD1. Per the germline V gene, CDR1 is MNHEY and CDR2 is SVGAGI. The CDR3 is made up of 13 amino acids. The ends lost 8 bases at V and 4 bases at J; junction bases unmatched: 7. In DNA, the CDR3 is TGTGCCAGCGAGAGACAGGGCGGCACTGAAGCTTTCTTT. It encodes CASERQGGTEAFF.

The V gene is TRBV6-5, the J gene TRBJ1-4; tentatively, D is TRBD1 (6 bases). The CDR3 covers 16 residues. Germline V gene data show CDR1 as MNHEY and CDR2 as SVGAGI. V gave up 4 bases and J gave up 5 bases, with 17 bases separating them. The CDR3 bases are TGTGCCAGCAGTTCAACCACAAGGGGGGAAAATGAAAAACTGTTTTTT. Protein sequence: CASSSTTRGENEKLFF.

This rearrangement joins TRBV10-3 to TRBJ2-3, with 15 nucleotides matching TRBD2. Germline CDR1 ENHRY, CDR2 SYGVKD. After removal of 3 bases from V and 5 bases from J, the junction contained 24 bases not matched to a gene. The CDR3 covers 23 residues. CDR3 sequence: CAISDLGTPGLAGGPFPEDTQYF. DNA for the CDR3: TGTGCCATCAGTGACCTTGGGACACCCGGACTAGCGGGAGGGCCTTTTCCAGAAGATACGCAGTATTTT.

The V call is TRBV7-8, the J call TRBJ2-7, with 8 bases fitting TRBD1. CDR1 is SGHVS and CDR2 is FQNEAQ in the germline V gene. This CDR3 spans 16 amino acids. With 3 bases clipped from V and 3 bases from J, the junction kept 10 bases outside the gene matches. CDR3 amino acids: CASSLNSGTGNYEQYF. The CDR3 DNA follows: TGTGCCAGCAGCTTGAACTCGGGGACAGGAAACTACGAGCAGTACTTC.